The 4 T cell receptor beta chains listed next were all sequenced from one sample in a study of shared clonotypes between healthy human individuals. TCRdb keeps only in-frame clones here, not all; method: immunoSEQ multiplex PCR. The sample holds millions of clones, 85% to 95% seen once. In the naive CD8 group, cells lacked CD45RO and were positively selected for CCR7, so terminally differentiated effector memory CD45RA+ cells were left out. The sequenced sample consisted of naive CD8+ T cells from PBMCs. Receptors were obtained from a man aged 18 to 29 in good health. Some clones in this sample may be carry-over from other donors' samples.

V usage is TRBV11-2 and J usage is TRBJ2-4; unclear D gene. This CDR3 spans 17 amino acids. CDR1 is SGHAT, CDR2 FQNNGV, per germline. V lost 6 bases and J lost 0, with 18 bases in between. The CDR3 loop reads CASSDSFQSLAKNIQYF. DNA of the CDR3: TGTGCCAGCAGTGACTCCTTTCAAAGCTTAGCCAAAAACATTCAGTACTTC.

The chain joins TRBV27 to TRBJ2-7; 11 positions agree with TRBD2. The CDR3 is made up of 17 amino acids. The V gene's germline CDR1 is MNHEY and CDR2 SMNVEV (reference sequence). V trimming: 2 bases; J trimming: 5 bases; junction bases outside the gene matches: 11. CDR3 in amino acids: CASSLVIPGTSGHEQYF. CDR3 in DNA: TGTGCCAGCAGTTTAGTCATTCCCGGGACTAGCGGCCACGAGCAGTACTTC.

A single count supports this clone. V usage is TRBV7-3 and J usage is TRBJ2-3, with 12 nucleotides matching TRBD2. Germline V gene lookup returns CDR1 SGHTA and CDR2 FQGTGA. The V gene end was trimmed by 2 bases and the J gene end by 2 bases; junction bases not matched to a gene: 2. The length of the CDR3 is 16 residues. The CDR3 is CASSLGLAGYTDTQYF. CDR3 coding DNA: TGTGCCAGCAGCTTAGGACTAGCGGGGTACACAGATACGCAGTATTTT.

The sample holds one count of this clone. The chain joins TRBV29-1 to TRBJ1-1; D is possibly TRBD1 (5 bases). The V end was cut by 7 bases, the J end by 2 bases, with 20 bases between. This CDR3 region has 15 residues. The V gene's germline CDR1 is SQVTM and CDR2 ANQGSEA. CDR3 sequence (DNA): TGCAGCGCCAGGACCGGGGCAGTATCAAACACTGAAGCTTTCTTT. It encodes CSARTGAVSNTEAFF.